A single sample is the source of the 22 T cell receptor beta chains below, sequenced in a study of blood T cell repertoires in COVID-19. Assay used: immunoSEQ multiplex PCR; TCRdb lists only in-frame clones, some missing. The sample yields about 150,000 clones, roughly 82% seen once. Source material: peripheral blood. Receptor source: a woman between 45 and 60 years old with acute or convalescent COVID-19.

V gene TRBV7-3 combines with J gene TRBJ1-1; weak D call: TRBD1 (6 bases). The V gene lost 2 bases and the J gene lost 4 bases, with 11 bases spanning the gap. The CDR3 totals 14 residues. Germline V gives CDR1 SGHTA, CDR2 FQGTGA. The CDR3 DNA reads TGTGCCAGCAGCTTACTTTCAGGGGCCACTGAAGCTTTCTTT. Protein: CASSLLSGATEAFF.

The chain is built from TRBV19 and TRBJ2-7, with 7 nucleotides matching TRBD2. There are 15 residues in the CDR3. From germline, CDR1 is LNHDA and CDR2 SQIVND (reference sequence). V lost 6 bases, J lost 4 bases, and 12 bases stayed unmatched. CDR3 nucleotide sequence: TGTGCCAGTAGCCCAACAGCGGGAAGTAGGTACGAGCAGTACTTC. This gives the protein CASSPTAGSRYEQYF. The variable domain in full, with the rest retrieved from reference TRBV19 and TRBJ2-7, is DGGITQSPKYLFRKEGQNVTLSCEQNLNHDAMYWYRQDPGQGLRLIYYSQIVNDFQKGDIAEGYSVSREKKESFPLTVTSAQKNPTAFYLCASSPTAGSRYEQYFGPGTRLTVT.

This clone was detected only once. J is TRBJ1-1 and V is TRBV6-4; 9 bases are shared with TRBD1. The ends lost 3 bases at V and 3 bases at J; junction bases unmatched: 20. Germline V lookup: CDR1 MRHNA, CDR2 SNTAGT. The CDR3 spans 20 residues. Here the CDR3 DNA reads TGTGCCAGCAGTGAGGGTAGAACGGCACAGGGGGCTTATTTGGACACTGAAGCTTTCTTT. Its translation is CASSEGRTAQGAYLDTEAFF.

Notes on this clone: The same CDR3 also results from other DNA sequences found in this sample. CDR3 sequence reads: CASSLVAGSYNEQFF. The CDR3 nucleotides are TGTGCCAGCAGCTTAGTAGCGGGATCCTACAATGAGCAGTTCTTC. The chain has TRBV7-2 and TRBJ2-1; TRBD2 matches 8 bases. Germline loops: CDR1 SGHTA, CDR2 FQGNSA. With 1 base clipped from V and 1 base from J, the junction kept 0 bases outside the gene matches. This CDR3 contains 15 residues.

In DNA form, the CDR3 reads TGTGCCAGCAGTTACTCGCCAGGCACTGAAGCTTTCTTT. It codes for CASSYSPGTEAFF. The rearrangement links TRBV6-5 to TRBJ1-1, with D unresolved. The CDR3 is made up of 13 amino acids. CDR1 is MNHEY, CDR2 SVGAGI, per germline. V lost 0 bases, J lost 4 bases, and 6 bases lay in between.

The CDR3 is CASSEAGVGETQYF. The CDR3 nucleotides are TGCGCCAGCAGCGAGGCAGGGGTCGGGGAGACCCAGTACTTC. V is TRBV5-1 and J is TRBJ2-5; D possibly corresponds to TRBD1 (6 bases). Germline CDR1 and CDR2: SGHRS and YFSETQ. V gave up 4 bases and J gave up 5 bases, with 15 bases separating them. The CDR3 covers 14 residues.

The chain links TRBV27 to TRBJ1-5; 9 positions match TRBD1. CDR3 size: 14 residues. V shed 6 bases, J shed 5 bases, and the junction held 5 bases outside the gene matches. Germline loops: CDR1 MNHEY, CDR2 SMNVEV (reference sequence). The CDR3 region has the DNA TGTGCCAGCAGGGGACAGGGTGTATATCAGCCCCAGCATTTT. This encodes CASRGQGVYQPQHF.

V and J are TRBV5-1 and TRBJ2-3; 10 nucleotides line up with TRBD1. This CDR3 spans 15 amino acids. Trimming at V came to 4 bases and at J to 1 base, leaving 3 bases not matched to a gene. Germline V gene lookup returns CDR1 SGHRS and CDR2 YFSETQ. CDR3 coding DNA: TGCGCCAGCAGCAGTGGGACAGGGGGCACAGATACGCAGTATTTT. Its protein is CASSSGTGGTDTQYF.

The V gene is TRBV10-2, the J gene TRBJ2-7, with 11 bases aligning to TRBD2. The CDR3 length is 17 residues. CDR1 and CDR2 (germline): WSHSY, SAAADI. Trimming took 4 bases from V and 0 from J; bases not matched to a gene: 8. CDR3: CASSAASGGPSSYEQYF. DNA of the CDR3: TGCGCCAGCAGTGCGGCTAGCGGGGGGCCAAGCTCCTACGAGCAGTACTTC.

CDR3 residues: CASSPGSSGELFF. For the CDR3, the DNA is TGTGCCAGCTCACCAGGGAGTTCCGGGGAGCTGTTTTTT. J is TRBJ2-2 and V is TRBV18; D may be TRBD2 (5 bases). Trimming removed 2 bases from V and 6 bases from J, with 7 bases in between. Per the germline V gene, CDR1 is KGHSH and CDR2 is LQKENI. The length of the CDR3 is 13 residues.

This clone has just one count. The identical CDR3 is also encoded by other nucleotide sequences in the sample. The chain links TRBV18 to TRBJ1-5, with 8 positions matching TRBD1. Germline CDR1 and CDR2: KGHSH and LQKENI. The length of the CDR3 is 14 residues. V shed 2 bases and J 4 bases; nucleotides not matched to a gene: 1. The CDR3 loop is CASSPGTGNQPQHF. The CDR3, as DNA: TGTGCCAGCTCACCAGGGACAGGAAATCAGCCCCAGCATTTT. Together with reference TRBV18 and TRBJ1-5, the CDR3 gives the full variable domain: NAGVMQNPRHLVRRRGQEARLRCSPMKGHSHVYWYRQLPEEGLKFMVYLQKENIIDESGMPKERFSAEFPKEGPSILRIQQVVRGDSAAYFCASSPGTGNQPQHFGDGTRLSIL.

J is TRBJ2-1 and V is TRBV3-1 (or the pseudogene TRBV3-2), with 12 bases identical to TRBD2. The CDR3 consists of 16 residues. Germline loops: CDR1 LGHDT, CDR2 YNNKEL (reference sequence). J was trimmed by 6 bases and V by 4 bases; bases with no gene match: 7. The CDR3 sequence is CASSRRTSGISNEQFF. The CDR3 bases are TGTGCCAGCAGCCGACGGACTAGCGGGATCTCCAATGAGCAGTTCTTC.

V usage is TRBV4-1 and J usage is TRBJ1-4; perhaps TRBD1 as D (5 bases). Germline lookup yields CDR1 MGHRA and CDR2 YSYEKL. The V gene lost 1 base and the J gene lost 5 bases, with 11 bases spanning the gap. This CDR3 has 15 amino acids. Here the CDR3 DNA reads TGCGCCAGCAGCCAAGTGGGACTGTTGAATGAAAAACTGTTTTTT. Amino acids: CASSQVGLLNEKLFF.

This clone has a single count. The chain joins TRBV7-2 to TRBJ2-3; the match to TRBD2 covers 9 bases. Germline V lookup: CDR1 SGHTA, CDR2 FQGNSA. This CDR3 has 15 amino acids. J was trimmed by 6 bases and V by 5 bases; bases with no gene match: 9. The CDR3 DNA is TGTGCCAGCAGCAATAAGGCGGGAGGGGCGGATACGCAGTATTTT. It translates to CASSNKAGGADTQYF.

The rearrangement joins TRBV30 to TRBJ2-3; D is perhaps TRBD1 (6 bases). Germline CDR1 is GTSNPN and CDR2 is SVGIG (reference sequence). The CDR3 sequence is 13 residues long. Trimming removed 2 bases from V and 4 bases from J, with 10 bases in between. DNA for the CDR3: TGTGCCTGGAGTACAGGGTATGCAGATACGCAGTATTTT. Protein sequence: CAWSTGYADTQYF. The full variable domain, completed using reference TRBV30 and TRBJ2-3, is SQTIHQWPATLVQPVGSPLSLECTVEGTSNPNLYWYRQAAGRGLQLLFYSVGIGQISSEVPQNLSASRPQDRQFILSSKKLLLSDSGFYLCAWSTGYADTQYFGPGTRLTVL.

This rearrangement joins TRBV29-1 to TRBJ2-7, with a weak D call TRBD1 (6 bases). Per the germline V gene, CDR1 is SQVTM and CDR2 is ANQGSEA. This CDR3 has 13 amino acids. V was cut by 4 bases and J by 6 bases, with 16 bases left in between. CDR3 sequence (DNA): TGCAGCGTTGTTATTACAGGGAGAAGCGAGCAGTACTTC. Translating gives CSVVITGRSEQYF.

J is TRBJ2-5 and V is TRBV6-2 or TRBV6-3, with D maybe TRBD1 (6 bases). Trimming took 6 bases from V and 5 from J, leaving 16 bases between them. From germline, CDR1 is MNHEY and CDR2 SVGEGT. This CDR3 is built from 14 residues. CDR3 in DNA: TGTGCCAGCAGCCATAGACAGGCGCGGGAGACCCAGTACTTC. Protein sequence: CASSHRQARETQYF.

The CDR3 loop reads CASGTSGSYEQYF. The DNA of the CDR3 is TGTGCCAGTGGGACTAGCGGTTCCTACGAGCAGTACTTC. The chain carries TRBV19 and TRBJ2-7; the match to TRBD2 covers 11 bases. This CDR3 contains 13 residues. The V and J ends lost 8 bases and 1 base, in that order; junction bases with no gene match: 1. Germline-derived CDR1 and CDR2 are LNHDA and SQIVND (reference sequence).

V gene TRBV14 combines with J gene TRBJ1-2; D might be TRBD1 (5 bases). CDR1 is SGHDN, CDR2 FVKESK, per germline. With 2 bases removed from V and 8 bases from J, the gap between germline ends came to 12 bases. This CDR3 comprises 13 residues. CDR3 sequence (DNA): TGTGCCAGCAGCCAACAGGGCACTTACGGCTACACCTTC. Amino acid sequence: CASSQQGTYGYTF.

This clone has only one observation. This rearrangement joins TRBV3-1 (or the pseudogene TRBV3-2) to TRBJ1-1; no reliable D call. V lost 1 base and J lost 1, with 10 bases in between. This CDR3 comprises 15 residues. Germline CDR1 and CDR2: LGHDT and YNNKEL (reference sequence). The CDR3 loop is CASSQGSTPNTEAFF. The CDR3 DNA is TGTGCCAGCAGCCAAGGATCGACACCGAACACTGAAGCTTTCTTT.

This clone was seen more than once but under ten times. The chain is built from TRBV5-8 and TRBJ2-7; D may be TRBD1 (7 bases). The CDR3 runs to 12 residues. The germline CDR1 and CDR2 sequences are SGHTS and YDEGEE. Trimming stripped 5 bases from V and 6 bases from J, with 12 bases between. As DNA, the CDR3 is TGTGCCAGCAGATCAGGGGGAGGCGAGCAGTACTTC. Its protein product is CASRSGGGEQYF.

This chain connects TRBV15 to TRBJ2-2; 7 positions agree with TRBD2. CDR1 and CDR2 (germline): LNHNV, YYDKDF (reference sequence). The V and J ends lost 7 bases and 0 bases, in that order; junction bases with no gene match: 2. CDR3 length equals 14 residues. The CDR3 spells CATTAGANTGELFF. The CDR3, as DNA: TGTGCCACCACGGCGGGGGCGAACACCGGGGAGCTGTTTTTT.